This T cell receptor (beta chain) was profiled in a study of blood T cell repertoires in COVID-19. The V gene's germline CDR1 is SEHNR and CDR2 FQNEAQ (reference sequence). With 2 bases clipped from V and 6 bases from J, the junction kept 4 bases outside the gene matches. The CDR3 is made up of 15 amino acids. Profiled with immunoSEQ multiplex PCR; TCRdb holds only in-frame clones, not every one. The repertoire holds roughly 180,000 clones, with 94% as singletons. The sequence was collected from a man aged 25 to 40 with COVID-19, enrolled during active disease. Input material: peripheral blood. The chain employs TRBV7-9 and TRBJ1-4; TRBD1 matches at 9 bases. The CDR3 DNA is TGTGCCAGCAGCTTAAAGGGACAGGGTTATGAAAAACTGTTTTTT. It specifies CASSLKGQGYEKLFF.